One and the same sample provided the 12 T cell receptor beta chains below, sequenced in a study of blood T cell repertoires in COVID-19. Assay used: immunoSEQ multiplex PCR; TCRdb lists only in-frame clones, some missing. Of under 300,000 clones listed, around 90% are singletons. Specimen: peripheral blood. Receptors originate from a woman aged 40 to 55 who had recovered from COVID-19.

The chain uses TRBV24-1 and TRBJ1-2, with 8 bases identical to TRBD1. CDR1 and CDR2 from the germline V gene are KGHDR and SFDVKD. V gave up 5 bases and J gave up 4 bases; unmatched junction bases: 8. The length of the CDR3 is 15 residues. CDR3 loop: CATSGDRGDFYGYTF. The CDR3 nucleotides read TGTGCCACCAGTGGTGACAGGGGAGACTTCTATGGCTACACCTTC.

The genes are TRBV12-3 or TRBV12-4 and TRBJ2-7, with 9 nucleotides matching TRBD2. The CDR3 length is 13 residues. V was pared by 9 bases and J by 0 bases, with 3 bases of the junction left unmatched. CDR3 sequence reads: CASKTSGSYEQYF. For the CDR3, the DNA is TGTGCCAGTAAGACTAGCGGCTCCTACGAGCAGTACTTC.

CDR3 nucleotide sequence: TGTGCCTGGAGTGTAGCAGGGGGTAACTCCTACGAGCAGTACTTC. It specifies CAWSVAGGNSYEQYF. The chain joins TRBV30 to TRBJ2-7; 7 bases fit TRBD1. The length of the CDR3 is 15 residues. CDR1 GTSNPN and CDR2 SVGIG come from the germline V gene (reference sequence). Germline trimming cut 0 bases from V and 0 bases from J; bases unmatched to any gene: 5.

The chain has TRBV11-3 and TRBJ2-7; 11 bases map to TRBD2. The CDR3 sequence is 15 residues long. The ends lost 2 bases at V and 6 bases at J; junction bases unmatched: 6. Germline values: CDR1 SGHNT, CDR2 YENEEA. The CDR3 DNA is TGTGCCAGCAGCTTAAAGGGAACTAGCGGGAGCGAGCAGTACTTC. Encoded protein: CASSLKGTSGSEQYF.

The gene calls are TRBV7-2 and TRBJ2-7, with a tentative D call TRBD2 (5 bases). Trimming removed 4 bases from V and 5 bases from J, with 15 bases in between. The germline CDR1 and CDR2 sequences are SGHTA and FQGNSA. The CDR3 extends over 14 amino acids. The DNA of the CDR3 is TGTGCCAGCAGCTCCTCCGGGGTGATAAACGAGCAGTACTTC. Its protein product is CASSSSGVINEQYF.

The chain recombines TRBV24-1 with TRBJ1-4, with D tentatively TRBD1 (5 bases). Germline V CDR1 and CDR2: KGHDR, SFDVKD. This CDR3 has 12 residues. Trimming left V 3 bases short and J 12 bases short, with 10 bases between. The CDR3 DNA follows: TGTGCCACCAGTGATCAGGGCTGGCAACTGTTTTTT. Translated, it gives CATSDQGWQLFF.

This chain joins TRBV5-5 and TRBJ2-2; D perhaps matches TRBD1 (6 bases). This CDR3 region has 15 residues. Trimming pared 1 base from V and 6 bases from J, leaving 13 bases between. Germline V lookup: CDR1 SGHKS, CDR2 YYEKEE (reference sequence). The CDR3 DNA follows: TGTGCCAGCAGCTTGATGGCAGGGGTCCCCGGGGAGCTGTTTTTT. Protein product: CASSLMAGVPGELFF. The variable domain in full, completed from reference TRBV5-5 and TRBJ2-2, reads DAGVTQSPTHLIKTRGQQVTLRCSPISGHKSVSWYQQVLGQGPQFIFQYYEKEERGRGNFPDRFSARQFPNYSSELNVNALLLGDSALYLCASSLMAGVPGELFFGEGSRLTVL.

The chain recombines TRBV27 with TRBJ2-5, with 10 bases lining up with TRBD2. With V trimmed by 2 bases and J by 5 bases, 2 bases remained unmatched. Germline lookup yields CDR1 MNHEY and CDR2 SMNVEV (reference sequence). This CDR3 is 14 amino acids long. For the CDR3, the DNA is TGTGCCAGCAGTTTACTAGCGGGAGTGGAGACCCAGTACTTC. It yields the protein CASSLLAGVETQYF.

V is TRBV23-1 and J is TRBJ2-7; TRBD2 agrees at 9 bases. TRBV23-1 is reported as an ORF; its role is uncertain. With V trimmed by 4 bases and J by 3 bases, 13 bases remained unmatched. CDR3 length equals 17 residues. CDR3 in DNA: TGCGCCAGCAGTCGCTACGTCCTAGCGGGGCTCTGCTACGAGCAGTACTTC. Translating gives CASSRYVLAGLCYEQYF.

The chain recombines TRBV3-1 (or the pseudogene TRBV3-2) with TRBJ2-2, with 7 bases lining up with TRBD1. Germline V gene sequence: CDR1 LGHDT, CDR2 YNNKEL (reference sequence). The trim removed 4 bases at V and 1 base at J, leaving 0 bases unmatched. The CDR3 loop spans 14 amino acids. CDR3 DNA sequence: TGTGCCAGCAGCCGACAGGGGAACACCGGGGAGCTGTTTTTT. Amino acids: CASSRQGNTGELFF.

The V and J genes are TRBV23-1 and TRBJ2-5; 7 bases are shared with TRBD2. TRBV23-1 is assigned to the ORF class and has an uncertain function. The CDR3 totals 15 residues. V shed 7 bases, J shed 3 bases, and the junction held 11 bases outside the gene matches. The CDR3 DNA follows: TGCGCCAGCACTTCAAAGGGAGGGAAGGAAGAGACCCAGTACTTC. Encoded protein: CASTSKGGKEETQYF.

CDR3 protein: CASSVRGQNTEAFF. The CDR3 bases are TGTGCCAGCAGCGTCAGGGGGCAGAACACTGAAGCTTTCTTT. The rearrangement joins TRBV13 to TRBJ1-1, with 8 bases lining up with TRBD1. The V segment lost 5 bases and the J segment 1 base; nucleotides outside the gene matches: 3. The germline gives CDR1 PRHDT, CDR2 FYEKMQ (reference sequence). The CDR3 runs 14 residues.